The entry below describes one TCR beta chain. This record belongs to a study of blood T cell repertoires in COVID-19. Whole-study context: The origin of the acute and convalescent COVID-19 samples was the United States, Italy and Spain. Sources were T cells, B-cell-depleted T cells, or PBMCs; the material itself was cDNA or gDNA.

As processed by the authors: For nucleated cells, counts were estimated from reference gene primer amplification. TCRdb's table, derived via immunoSEQ multiplex PCR, lists solely in-frame clones and lacks some. V, J and clone size are those of that table, while D and trimming were read from the DNA. In the table there are 150,000 or so clones, just under 85% of which are singletons. The sequencing sample was made of peripheral blood. The sequence came from a man aged 35 to 55 who had recovered from COVID-19.

CDR3 in DNA: TGTGCCAGCAGGACAGGGGCAGAGGGCACTGAAGCTTTCTTT. Protein product: CASRTGAEGTEAFF. The chain employs TRBV28 and TRBJ1-1; 8 bases are shared with TRBD1. The length of the CDR3 is 14 residues. V lost 6 bases, J lost 4 bases, and 7 bases stayed unmatched. CDR1 is MDHEN and CDR2 is SYDVKM in the germline V gene.